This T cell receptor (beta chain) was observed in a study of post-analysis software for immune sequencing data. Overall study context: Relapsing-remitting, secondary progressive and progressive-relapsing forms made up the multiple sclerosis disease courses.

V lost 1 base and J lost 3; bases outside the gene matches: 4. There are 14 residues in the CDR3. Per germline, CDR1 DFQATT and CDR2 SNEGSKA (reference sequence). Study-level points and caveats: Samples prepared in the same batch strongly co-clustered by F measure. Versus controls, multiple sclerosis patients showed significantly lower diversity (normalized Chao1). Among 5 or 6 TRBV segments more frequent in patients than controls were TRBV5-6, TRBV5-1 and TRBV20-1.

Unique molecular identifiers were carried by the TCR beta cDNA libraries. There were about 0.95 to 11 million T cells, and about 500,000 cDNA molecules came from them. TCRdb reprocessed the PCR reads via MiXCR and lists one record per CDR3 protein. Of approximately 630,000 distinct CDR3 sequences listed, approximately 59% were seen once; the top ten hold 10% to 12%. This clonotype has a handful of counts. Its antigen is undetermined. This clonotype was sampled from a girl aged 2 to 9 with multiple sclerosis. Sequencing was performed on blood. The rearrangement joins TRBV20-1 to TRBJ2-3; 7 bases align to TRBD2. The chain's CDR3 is CSARVLARTDTQYF. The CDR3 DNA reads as TGCAGTGCTAGAGTACTAGCGCGGACAGATACGCAGTATTTT.